This TCR beta chain derives from a study of regulatory T cells in long-lasting Graves disease. Time point denoted: persistent/refractory GD, antithyroid drugs over 5 years with positive TRAb. Researchers made the TCR library from RNA that was extracted from PBMCs. Sequencing libraries for TCR beta were prepared with iRepertoire HTBI primers and Arm-PCR of CDR3 regions. TCRdb recomputed calls from the multiplex PCR reads with MiXCR, one row per CDR3 protein. The sample includes approximately 440,000 distinct CDR3 sequences, 23% of them seen just once. This clonotype was seen ten or more times. The germline V and J ends were trimmed by 2 bases and 4 bases, with 2 bases remaining between them. Germline-derived CDR1 and CDR2 are SNHLY and FYNNEI. This CDR3 has 11 residues.

This material consisted of peripheral blood mononuclear cells (PBMCs), taken when the disease was refractory, from a patient treated with antithyroid drugs. The sequence derives from a female donor with Graves disease. The rearrangement uses TRBV2 and TRBJ1-2, with unresolved D. The CDR3 loop is CASSETYGYTF. The CDR3 bases are TGTGCCAGCAGTGAAACCTATGGCTACACCTTC. Full variable domain (remainder filled in from reference TRBV2 and TRBJ1-2): EPEVTQTPSHQVTQMGQEVILRCVPISNHLYFYWYRQILGQKVEFLVSFYNNEISEKSEIFDDQFSVERPDGSNFTLKIRSTKLEDSAMYFCASSETYGYTFGSGTRLTVV.